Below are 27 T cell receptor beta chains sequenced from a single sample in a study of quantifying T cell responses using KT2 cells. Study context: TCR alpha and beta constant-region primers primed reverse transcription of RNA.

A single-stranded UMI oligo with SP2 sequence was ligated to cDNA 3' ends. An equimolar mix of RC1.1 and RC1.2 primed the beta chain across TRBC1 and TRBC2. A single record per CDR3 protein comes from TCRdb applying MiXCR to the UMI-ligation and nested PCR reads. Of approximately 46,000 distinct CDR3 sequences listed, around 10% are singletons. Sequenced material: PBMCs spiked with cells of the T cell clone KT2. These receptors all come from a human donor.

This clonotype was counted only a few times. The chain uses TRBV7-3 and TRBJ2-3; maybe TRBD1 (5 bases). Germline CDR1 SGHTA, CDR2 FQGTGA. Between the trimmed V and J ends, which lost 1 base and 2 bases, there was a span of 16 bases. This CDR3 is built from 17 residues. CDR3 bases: TGTGCCAGCAGCTTAATAATCCGGACACACTACACAGATACGCAGTATTTT. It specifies CASSLIIRTHYTDTQYF.

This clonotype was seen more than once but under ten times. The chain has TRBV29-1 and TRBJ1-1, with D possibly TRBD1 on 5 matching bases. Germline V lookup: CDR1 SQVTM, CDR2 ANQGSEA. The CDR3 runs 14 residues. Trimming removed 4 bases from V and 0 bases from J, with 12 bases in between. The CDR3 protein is CSVVGVRVNTEAFF. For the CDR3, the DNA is TGCAGCGTTGTGGGGGTCCGGGTGAACACTGAAGCTTTCTTT.

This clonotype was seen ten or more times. CDR3 region: CASSQDGRGVGQPQHF. The CDR3 DNA sequence: TGCGCCAGCAGCCAAGATGGGAGGGGCGTTGGGCAGCCCCAGCATTTT. The chain joins TRBV4-1 to TRBJ1-5; tentative D call: TRBD1 (5 bases). Trimming pared 0 bases from V and 7 bases from J, leaving 16 bases between. Germline V gene lookup returns CDR1 MGHRA and CDR2 YSYEKL. The CDR3 has 16 residues.

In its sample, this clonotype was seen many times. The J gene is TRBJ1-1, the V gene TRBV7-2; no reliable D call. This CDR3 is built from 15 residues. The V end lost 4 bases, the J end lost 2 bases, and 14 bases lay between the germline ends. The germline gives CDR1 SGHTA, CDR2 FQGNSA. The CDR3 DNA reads TGTGCCAGCAGCTCCCCAGGCGAGCCTAACACTGAAGCTTTCTTT. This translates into CASSSPGEPNTEAFF.

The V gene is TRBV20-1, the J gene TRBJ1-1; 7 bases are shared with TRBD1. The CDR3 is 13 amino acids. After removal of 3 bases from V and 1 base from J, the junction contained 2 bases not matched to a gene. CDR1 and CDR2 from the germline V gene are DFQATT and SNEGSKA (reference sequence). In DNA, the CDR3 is TGCAGTGCTAGGGGACAGAAGAACACTGAAGCTTTCTTT. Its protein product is CSARGQKNTEAFF.

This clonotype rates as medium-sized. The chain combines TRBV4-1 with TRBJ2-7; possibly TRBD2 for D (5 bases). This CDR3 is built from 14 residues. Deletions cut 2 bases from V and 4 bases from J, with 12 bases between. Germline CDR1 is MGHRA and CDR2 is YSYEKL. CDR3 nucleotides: TGCGCCAGCAGCCAACAAGGACTCCGATACGAGCAGTACTTC. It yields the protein CASSQQGLRYEQYF.

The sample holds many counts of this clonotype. The CDR3 sequence is CASSELWPGQGARETQYF. CDR3 bases: TGTGCCAGCAGCGAGCTCTGGCCGGGACAGGGGGCGAGAGAGACCCAGTACTTC. V usage is TRBV7-6 and J usage is TRBJ2-5, with 12 positions matching TRBD1. Germline loops: CDR1 SGHVS, CDR2 FNYEAQ. The junction had 14 bases not matched to a gene; V was cut back by 5 bases and J by 4 bases. The CDR3 has 18 amino acids.

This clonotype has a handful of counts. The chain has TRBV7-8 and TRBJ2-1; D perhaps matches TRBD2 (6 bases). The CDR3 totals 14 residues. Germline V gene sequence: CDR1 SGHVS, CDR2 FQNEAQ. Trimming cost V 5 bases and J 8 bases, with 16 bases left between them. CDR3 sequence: CASSPRLGRDEQFF. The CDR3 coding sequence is TGTGCCAGCAGCCCGCGACTAGGCAGGGATGAGCAGTTCTTC.

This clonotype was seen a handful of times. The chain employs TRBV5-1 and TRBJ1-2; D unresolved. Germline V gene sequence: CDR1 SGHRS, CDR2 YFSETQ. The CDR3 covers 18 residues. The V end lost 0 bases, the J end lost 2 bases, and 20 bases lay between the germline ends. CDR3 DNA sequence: TGCGCCAGCAGCTTGGGCCCCGGGGAAGCTACCGAAAACTATGGCTACACCTTC. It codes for CASSLGPGEATENYGYTF.

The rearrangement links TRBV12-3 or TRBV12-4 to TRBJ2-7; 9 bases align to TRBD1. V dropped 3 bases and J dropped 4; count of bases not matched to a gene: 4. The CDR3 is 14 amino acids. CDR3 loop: CASSFRDRAYEQYF. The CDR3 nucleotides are TGTGCCAGCAGTTTCCGGGACAGGGCTTACGAGCAGTACTTC.

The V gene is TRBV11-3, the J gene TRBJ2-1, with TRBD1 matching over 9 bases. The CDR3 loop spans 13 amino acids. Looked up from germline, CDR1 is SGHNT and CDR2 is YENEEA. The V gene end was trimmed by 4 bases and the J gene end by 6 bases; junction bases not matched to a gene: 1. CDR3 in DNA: TGTGCCAGCAGCTGGGACAGGGTCAATGAGCAGTTCTTC. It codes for CASSWDRVNEQFF.

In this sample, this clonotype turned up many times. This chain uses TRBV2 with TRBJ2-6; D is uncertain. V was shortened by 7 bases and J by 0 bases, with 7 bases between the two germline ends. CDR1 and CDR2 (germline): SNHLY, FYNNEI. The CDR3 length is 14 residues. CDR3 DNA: TGTGCCAGCATCAGAATCTCTGGGGCCAACGTCCTGACTTTC. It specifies CASIRISGANVLTF.

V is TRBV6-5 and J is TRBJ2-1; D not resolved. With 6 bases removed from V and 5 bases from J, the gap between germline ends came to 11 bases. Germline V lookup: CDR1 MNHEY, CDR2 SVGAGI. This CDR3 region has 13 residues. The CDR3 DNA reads TGTGCCAGCAGGAGGCTTACGGACAATGAGCAGTTCTTC. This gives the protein CASRRLTDNEQFF.

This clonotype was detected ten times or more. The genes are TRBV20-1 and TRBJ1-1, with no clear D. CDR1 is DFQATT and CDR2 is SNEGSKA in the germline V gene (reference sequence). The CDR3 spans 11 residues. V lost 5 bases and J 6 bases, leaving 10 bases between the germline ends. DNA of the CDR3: TGCAGTGCTCAAGGGCCCGCTGAAGCTTTCTTT. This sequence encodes CSAQGPAEAFF.

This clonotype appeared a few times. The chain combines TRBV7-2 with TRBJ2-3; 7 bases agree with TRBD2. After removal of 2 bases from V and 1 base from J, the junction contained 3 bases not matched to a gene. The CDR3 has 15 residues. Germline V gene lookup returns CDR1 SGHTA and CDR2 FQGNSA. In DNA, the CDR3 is TGTGCCAGCAGCTTACAGCGGGGCCGCACAGATACGCAGTATTTT. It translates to CASSLQRGRTDTQYF. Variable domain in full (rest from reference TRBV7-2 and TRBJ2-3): GAGVSQSPSNKVTEKGKDVELRCDPISGHTALYWYRQSLGQGLEFLIYFQGNSAPDKSGLPSDRFSAERTGGSVSTLTIQRTQQEDSAVYLCASSLQRGRTDTQYFGPGTRLTVL.

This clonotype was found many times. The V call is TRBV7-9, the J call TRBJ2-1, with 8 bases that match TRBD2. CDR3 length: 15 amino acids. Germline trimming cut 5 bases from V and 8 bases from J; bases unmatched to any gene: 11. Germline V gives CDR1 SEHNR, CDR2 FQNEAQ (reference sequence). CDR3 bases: TGTGCCAGCAGCAGCTCGGGAGGGCCTAGGGATGAGCAGTTCTTC. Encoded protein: CASSSSGGPRDEQFF.

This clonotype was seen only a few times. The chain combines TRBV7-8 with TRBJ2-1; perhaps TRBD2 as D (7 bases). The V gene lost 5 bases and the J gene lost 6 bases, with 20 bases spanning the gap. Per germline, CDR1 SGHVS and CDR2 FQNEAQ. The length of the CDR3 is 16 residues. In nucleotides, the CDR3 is TGTGCCAGCAGCCCCCCTGGGGGGGGGGCGCCCAATGAGCAGTTCTTC. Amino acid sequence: CASSPPGGGAPNEQFF.

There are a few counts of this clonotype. The CDR3 coding sequence is TGTGCCAGCAGTGAACTGGGGACCCTAGGGTATTCACCCCTCCACTTT. Translated, it gives CASSELGTLGYSPLHF. The chain combines TRBV6-1 with TRBJ1-6, with D possibly TRBD1 on 5 matching bases. Trimming stripped 2 bases from V and 8 bases from J, with 16 bases between. The CDR3 has 16 residues. Per germline, CDR1 MNHNS and CDR2 SASEGT.

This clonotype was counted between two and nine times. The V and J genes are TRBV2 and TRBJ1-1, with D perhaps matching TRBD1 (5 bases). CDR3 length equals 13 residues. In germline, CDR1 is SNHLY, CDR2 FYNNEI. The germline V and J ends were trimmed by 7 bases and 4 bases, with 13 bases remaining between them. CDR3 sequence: CASTGQAITEAFF. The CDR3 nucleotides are TGTGCCAGCACAGGACAAGCTATCACTGAAGCTTTCTTT.

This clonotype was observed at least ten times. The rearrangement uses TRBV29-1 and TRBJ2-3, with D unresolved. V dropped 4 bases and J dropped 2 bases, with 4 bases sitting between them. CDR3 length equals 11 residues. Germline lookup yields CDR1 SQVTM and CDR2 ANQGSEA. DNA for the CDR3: TGCAGCGTTGCAGTCACAGATACGCAGTATTTT. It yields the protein CSVAVTDTQYF.

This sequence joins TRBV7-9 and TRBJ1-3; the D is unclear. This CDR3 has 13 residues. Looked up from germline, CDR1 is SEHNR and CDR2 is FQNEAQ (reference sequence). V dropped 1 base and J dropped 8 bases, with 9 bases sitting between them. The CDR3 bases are TGTGCCAGCAGCTTAGGTCCGGGAGACACCATATATTTT. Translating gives CASSLGPGDTIYF.

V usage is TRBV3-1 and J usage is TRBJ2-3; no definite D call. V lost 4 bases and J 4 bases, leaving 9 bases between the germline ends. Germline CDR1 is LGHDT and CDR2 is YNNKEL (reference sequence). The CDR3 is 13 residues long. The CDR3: CASSPLASDTQYF. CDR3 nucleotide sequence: TGTGCCAGCAGCCCACTGGCCTCAGATACGCAGTATTTT.

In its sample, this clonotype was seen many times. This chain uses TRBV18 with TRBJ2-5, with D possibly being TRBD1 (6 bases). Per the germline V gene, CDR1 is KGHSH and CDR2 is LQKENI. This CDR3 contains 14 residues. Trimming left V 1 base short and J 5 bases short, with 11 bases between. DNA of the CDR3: TGTGCCAGCTCACCACGGGACAAGGGGGAGACCCAGTACTTC. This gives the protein CASSPRDKGETQYF.

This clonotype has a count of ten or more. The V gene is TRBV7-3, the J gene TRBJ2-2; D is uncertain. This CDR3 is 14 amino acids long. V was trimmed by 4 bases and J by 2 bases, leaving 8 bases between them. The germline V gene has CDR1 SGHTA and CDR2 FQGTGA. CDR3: CASSSRANTGELFF. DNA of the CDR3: TGTGCCAGCAGCTCCCGGGCTAACACCGGGGAGCTGTTTTTT.

The CDR3 DNA sequence: TGTGCCACCAGCAGCGGGGTTAGCAATCAGCCCCAGCATTTT. Protein product: CATSSGVSNQPQHF. The J gene is TRBJ1-5, the V gene TRBV15; no firm D call. The germline gives CDR1 LNHNV, CDR2 YYDKDF (reference sequence). The CDR3 extends over 14 amino acids. The germline V and J ends were trimmed by 3 bases and 0 bases, with 6 bases remaining between them.

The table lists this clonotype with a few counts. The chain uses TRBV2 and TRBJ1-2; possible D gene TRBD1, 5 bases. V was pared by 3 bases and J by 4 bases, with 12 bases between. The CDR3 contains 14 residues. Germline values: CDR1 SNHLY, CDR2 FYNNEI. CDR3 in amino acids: CASSEGAGIYGYTF. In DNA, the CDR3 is TGTGCCAGCAGTGAGGGAGCAGGGATCTATGGCTACACCTTC.

The CDR3 bases are TGCGCCAGCAGCATTTCAGGGGGTCGCGACATTCAGTACTTC. It encodes CASSISGGRDIQYF. This chain uses TRBV5-1 with TRBJ2-4; 7 positions agree with TRBD1. Looked up from germline, CDR1 is SGHRS and CDR2 is YFSETQ. V dropped 4 bases and J dropped 8; count of bases not matched to a gene: 9. CDR3 length: 14 residues.